This T cell receptor beta chain was found in a study of T cell repertoires in cytomegalovirus infection. At the level of the study: Public TCR beta signatures were indicative of both CMV infection and a matching HLA type. General study results and limits: There were carriers of CMV plus the relevant HLA, and cumulative public TCR beta family frequency identified them.

As concerns this clonotype: As yet, its antigen is unknown.

TCRdb reanalysed the reads using MiXCR and keeps one entry per CDR3 protein. Among around 120,000 distinct CDR3 sequences, roughly 25% were seen once, and the ten largest hold 30% to 40%. The CDR3 consists of 13 residues. CDR1 and CDR2 from the germline V gene are LNHDA and SQIVND (reference sequence). V was cut by 1 base and J by 5 bases, with 7 bases left in between. Sequenced input: PBMCs, sequenced either directly or after in vitro stimulation (not recorded which). The sequence came from a human donor in good health (CMV status not recorded). Some clones in this sample may be carry-over from other donors' samples. The chain is built from TRBV19 and TRBJ2-3, with D hard to call. CDR3 DNA sequence: TGTGCCAGTAGTATAGGATGGGGAGATACGCAGTATTTT. It specifies CASSIGWGDTQYF.